These T cell receptor beta chains were read from a single sample in a study of identical twins. TCRdb itself ran the 5' RACE reads through MiXCR, one entry per CDR3 protein. The profile shows 650,000 to 800,000 distinct CDR3 sequences, 8.6% of them singletons. These data were likewise used in another study, on yellow fever vaccine responses in identical twins.

The sequencing input was PBMCs. Receptors were obtained from a woman between 18 and 29 years old in good health. Both conserved end residues are part of each CDR3. Each record gives: CDR3 length, D gene, V gene, clone size, J gene, CDR3 DNA, CDR3 protein. The D gene is left open where the match is weak. Clone size is shown for a subset of rows, as once, few, many or a class of expanded clone.

15,TRBD2,TRBV2,few,TRBJ2-7,TGTGCCAGCAGTGCGGGACTAGCGGGGGTCTACGAGCAGTACTTC,CASSAGLAGVYEQYF
17,.,TRBV20-1,.,TRBJ1-5,TGCAGTGCTAGCGATTGGCAGGGGAGTGTAAGCAATCAGCCCCAGCATTTT,CSASDWQGSVSNQPQHF
13,.,TRBV12-3/TRBV12-4,many,TRBJ1-1,TGTGCCAGCAGGACAGGAATGAACACTGAAGCTTTCTTT,CASRTGMNTEAFF
10,.,TRBV20-1,many,TRBJ2-7,TGCAGTGTCGGACCCCGGGAGCAGTACTTC,CSVGPREQYF
13,.,TRBV2,few,TRBJ2-2,TGTGCCACCTGGGACGGGAACACCGGGGAGCTGTTTTTT,CATWDGNTGELFF
13,.,TRBV7-2,.,TRBJ2-1,TGTGCCAGCAGCTATGGGGTGAGTTATGAGCAGTTCTTC,CASSYGVSYEQFF
15,.,TRBV28,few,TRBJ2-5,TGTGCCAGCATCATTTCTGGGGGAGGGGGGAAGACCCAGTACTTC,CASIISGGGGKTQYF
12,.,TRBV10-3,.,TRBJ2-3,TGTGCCATCAGCCAGAGCACAGATACGCAGTATTTT,CAISQSTDTQYF
19,TRBD1,TRBV5-6,.,TRBJ2-1,TGTGCCAGCAGCTTGGGAGGTGGGACGACAGGGGAGTCCTACAATGAGCAGTTCTTC,CASSLGGGTTGESYNEQFF
18,TRBD2,TRBV7-6,.,TRBJ2-1,TGTGCCAGCAGCTCCCGACCCCCAACCCCTAGCGGGACCCATGAGCAGTTCTTC,CASSSRPPTPSGTHEQFF
18,TRBD2,TRBV6-5,.,TRBJ2-3,TGTGCCAGCAGTTCGGGACTAGCGGGGGGAGGAGGTACAGATACGCAGTATTTT,CASSSGLAGGGGTDTQYF
16,TRBD1,TRBV4-2,few,TRBJ1-2,TGTGCCAGCAGCCAAGCCACGATGGGACAGAGCTATGGCTACACCTTC,CASSQATMGQSYGYTF
15,TRBD2,TRBV7-2,.,TRBJ2-3,TGTGCCAGCAGCCCCCAAGCGGGGGGTACAGATACGCAGTATTTT,CASSPQAGGTDTQYF
14,TRBD1,TRBV9,many,TRBJ1-5,TGTGCCAGCAGCGCGGGACAGGGGAATCAGCCCCAGCATTTT,CASSAGQGNQPQHF
12,TRBD1,TRBV12-3/TRBV12-4,few,TRBJ2-7,TGTGCCATCGGGACAGGGTACTACGAGCAGTACTTC,CAIGTGYYEQYF
17,.,TRBV6-5,.,TRBJ2-5,TGTGCCAGCAGTTACTCGGGGTTGGGGGCGCCTCAAGAGACCCAGTACTTC,CASSYSGLGAPQETQYF
11,.,TRBV25-1,many,TRBJ2-3,TGTGCCAGCAGGCATGGAGATACGCAGTATTTT,CASRHGDTQYF
13,.,TRBV28,many,TRBJ1-1,TGTGCCAGCCACGGGGATTTTAACACTGAAGCTTTCTTT,CASHGDFNTEAFF
14,TRBD2,TRBV20-1,few,TRBJ2-3,TGCAGTGCTAGAGGGGAGGGATGGGCAGATACGCAGTATTTT,CSARGEGWADTQYF
16,TRBD2,TRBV4-3,.,TRBJ2-7,TGCGCCAGCAGCACTATAGCGGGAGGGGAGACCTACGAGCAGTACTTC,CASSTIAGGETYEQYF
13,.,TRBV20-1,.,TRBJ2-7,TGCAGTGGGACAGGCCGGGAGACGTACGAGCAGTACTTC,CSGTGRETYEQYF
15,.,TRBV7-2,few,TRBJ2-1,TGTGCCAGCAGCCTACTTAGCGAGGGGGTCAGTGAGCAGTTCTTC,CASSLLSEGVSEQFF
15,TRBD2,TRBV29-1,.,TRBJ2-7,TGCAGCGTTGAAGAGACTAGCGGGATTCCTTACGAGCAGTACTTC,CSVEETSGIPYEQYF
17,TRBD1,TRBV24-1,.,TRBJ2-6,TGTGCCACCACCCCGGGACAGGGGAGGTCTGGGGCCAACGTCCTGACTTTC,CATTPGQGRSGANVLTF
15,TRBD2,TRBV7-8,few,TRBJ2-7,TGTGCCAGCAGCTTAGCGGCTAGCGGGAGCTACGAGCAGTACTTC,CASSLAASGSYEQYF
15,TRBD2,TRBV15,few,TRBJ2-3,TGTGCCACCAGCAGGTCTAGCGGGTGTACAGATACGCAGTATTTT,CATSRSSGCTDTQYF
11,.,TRBV29-1,many,TRBJ2-3,TGCAGCGTTGTAGTCACAGATACGCAGTATTTT,CSVVVTDTQYF
12,TRBD1,TRBV29-1,many,TRBJ2-7,TGCAGCGTTGGGACAGGGGTGGAGGAGCAGTACTTC,CSVGTGVEEQYF
15,.,TRBV9,few,TRBJ2-5,TGTGCCAGCAGCGTCCACCCACTTTTTCAAGAGACCCAGTACTTC,CASSVHPLFQETQYF
14,TRBD1,TRBV29-1,few,TRBJ2-1,TGCAGCGTTTCACAGGGGAACTCCTACAATGAGCAGTTCTTC,CSVSQGNSYNEQFF
14,.,TRBV11-2,many,TRBJ2-1,TGTGCCAGCAGCCATTTCTCAGGGGACAATGAGCAGTTCTTC,CASSHFSGDNEQFF
14,.,TRBV27,few,TRBJ1-5,TGTGCCAGCACCCGAGCCCGGGGCGGTCAGCCCCAGCATTTT,CASTRARGGQPQHF
13,.,TRBV7-9,many,TRBJ2-7,TGTGCCAGCTCCAGGGGGGGCCGCTACGAGCAGTACTTC,CASSRGGRYEQYF
13,.,TRBV30,.,TRBJ2-2,TGTGCCTGGAGGAAAGGGGGGGCCGGGGAGCTGTTTTTT,CAWRKGGAGELFF
13,.,TRBV20-1,.,TRBJ2-3,TGCAGTGCTAGGGGGACGGCACCGAATACGCAGTATTTT,CSARGTAPNTQYF
15,TRBD1,TRBV20-1,few,TRBJ1-1,TGCAGTGCTAGTGGCCCAGGGGGCAGGTACACTGAAGCTTTCTTT,CSASGPGGRYTEAFF
15,TRBD2,TRBV2,few,TRBJ2-1,TGTGCCAGCACCACTAGCGGGAGGTCCTACAATGAGCAGTTCTTC,CASTTSGRSYNEQFF
15,.,TRBV3-1,many,TRBJ2-3,TGTGCCAGCAGCCAAACCACGACCGGGGGAAGTGCGCAGTATTTT,CASSQTTTGGSAQYF
15,TRBD1,TRBV29-1,.,TRBJ2-2,TGCAGCGCAACCAATCAGGGACAGTTCACCGGGGAGCTGTTTTTT,CSATNQGQFTGELFF
15,TRBD2,TRBV7-2,many,TRBJ2-1,TGTGCCAGCAGCTTAGTGCGAGCGGGGGGCAATGAGCAGTTCTTC,CASSLVRAGGNEQFF
17,.,TRBV4-3,few,TRBJ2-1,TGCGCCAGCAGCCCCTCCGGGGGCGCTTTATTAGGGGATGAGCAGTTCTTC,CASSPSGGALLGDEQFF
14,.,TRBV25-1,few,TRBJ2-7,TGTGCCACCGCCGGGGTGGGACCCTATTCGGAGCAGTACTTC,CATAGVGPYSEQYF
16,TRBD2,TRBV27,many,TRBJ2-7,TGTGCCAGCAGTACATTGATATTAGCGGGAGTGGGCGAGCAGTACTTC,CASSTLILAGVGEQYF
14,TRBD1,TRBV12-3/TRBV12-4,many,TRBJ1-5,TGTGCCAGCAGTCCGAGGGGGCGCAATCAGCCCCAGCATTTT,CASSPRGRNQPQHF
13,.,TRBV5-4,few,TRBJ2-5,TGTGCCAGCAAGAGGAGCCTGGATGAGACCCAGTACTTC,CASKRSLDETQYF
15,.,TRBV11-2,few,TRBJ2-3,TGTGCCAGCAGCTTACTACTAGCAAGTAGCGATACGCAGTATTTT,CASSLLLASSDTQYF
17,TRBD2,TRBV4-3,once,TRBJ2-2,TGCGCCAGCAGCCAAGAATTGCTAGCGGCGAACACCGGGGAGCTGTTTTTT,CASSQELLAANTGELFF
13,.,TRBV12-3/TRBV12-4,.,TRBJ2-3,TGTGCCAGCAGTTTAGGCAACGAAGATACGCAGTATTTT,CASSLGNEDTQYF
16,TRBD2,TRBV5-1,many,TRBJ2-1,TGCGCCAGCAGCCGGACTAGCGGGAGGGGATACGGTGAGCAGTTCTTC,CASSRTSGRGYGEQFF
13,.,TRBV29-1,.,TRBJ2-3,TGCAGCGTTGGTAGGAGTAGCACAGATACGCAGTATTTT,CSVGRSSTDTQYF
14,.,TRBV15,.,TRBJ2-3,TGTGCCACCAGCGGGGGTAGGGGCACAGATACGCAGTATTTT,CATSGGRGTDTQYF
15,.,TRBV6-5,few,TRBJ1-1,TGTGCCAGCAGTTCCCCCCTCGGGACGAACACTGAAGCTTTCTTT,CASSSPLGTNTEAFF
14,.,TRBV4-1,few,TRBJ2-7,TGCGCCAGCAGCCAAGATCGGGCAGGGGTTGGGCAGTACTTC,CASSQDRAGVGQYF
13,.,TRBV13,few,TRBJ2-1,TGTGCCAGCAGTATTACACAGGGTCGTGAGCAGTTCTTC,CASSITQGREQFF
14,.,TRBV15,many,TRBJ1-1,TGTGCCACCAGCAGCACCGCTTCGTACACTGAAGCTTTCTTT,CATSSTASYTEAFF